The sequence of this T cell receptor (beta chain) was determined in a study of glioma-infiltrating T cells (dated by TCRdb to 2016 to 2017). In the study overall: Sequencing of TCR alpha- and beta-chain repertoires was performed on glioma tissue, on non-neoplastic brain tissue, and on matched peripheral blood mononuclear cells. Each tissue-infiltrating repertoire was compared with the same patient's peripheral blood repertoire to measure divergence between tissue and blood T-cell populations. Three low-grade glioma patients, seven to nine primary glioblastoma patients, and three non-glioma patients who contributed non-neoplastic brain tissue made up the paired cohort.

Points the paper makes about the study in general: Group comparisons were based on small numbers of patients: three non-neoplastic, three low-grade glioma and about eight glioblastoma patients. VJ-independent divergence between tissue and blood was lower than expected in non-neoplastic patients but higher than expected in all gliomas, particularly low-grade gliomas. Tissue and blood shared very few CDR3 sequences, a result attributed to high CDR3 diversity and limited sampling.

The iRepertoire nested amplicon-rescue multiplex PCR (arm-PCR) platform was used to amplify TCR alpha and beta CDR3 regions from RNA. The input for one-step reverse transcription and amplification was 100-400 ng of tissue mRNA or PBMC total RNA. Following bead purification, Illumina adapters were added by a secondary multiplex PCR, and libraries between 200 and 400 bp were gel-purified. The libraries contained internal 6-nucleotide barcodes that were used for demultiplexing. Sequencing of the libraries was done on an Illumina MiSeq using 2x220 or 2x250 nucleotide paired-end reads. From the authors' description of their analysis: Paired reads were merged using FLASH 1.2.11 and were aligned to the GRCh37 human genome using BWA-MEM, after which TRA and TRB reads were extracted. An IMGT-derived reference of cassette sequences and CDR3 motifs, with pseudogenes included, was used for V and J assignment. Reads were translated in three frames, and productive CDR3s were defined as those with a C...FGXG motif and no stop codons. Clonotypes were defined as unique combinations of V-J cassette pair and CDR3 amino acid sequence. Filtering of reads was based on Hamming distance, with the threshold set by the sequence error rate of each sample in mapped regions. The public sequencing data were trimmed at Q25 with fastp and processed into clonotypes with MiXCR by TCRdb, which kept only in-frame beta chains. Rows are combined by CDR3 protein, so each entry shows the most common genes and DNA. The V and J calls follow TCRdb's processing rather than the paper's. Across this sample there are under 200,000 distinct CDR3 sequences, with about 46% seen only once. The ten largest clones capture roughly 5.2% of the sample.

The CDR3 goes from the cysteine to the phenylalanine over 13 residues. The read is trimmed to its CDR3 DNA, 39 bases read in frame from base 1. V loses 9 bases of germline sequence and J loses 3 bases, and the interval between the two ends is 9 bases. Worth noting for this clonotype: Its specific antigen is unknown. Qualities for individual bases were not recorded, and no much larger clone is one base off.

The chain employs TRBV12-3 or TRBV12-4 and TRBJ1-6; a confident D gene designation cannot be given. The sample comprised glioma tissue, nonneoplastic brain tissue, or PBMCs (not recorded which). This receptor was taken from a human donor with low-grade glioma or glioblastoma, undergoing nonglioma brain surgery, or in good health (not recorded which). This receptor has the CDR3 CARTWSYNSPLHF. The DNA sequence reads TGTGCCAGGACTTGGAGCTATAATTCACCCCTCCACTTT.